This TCR beta chain was captured by sequencing in a study of CD8 T cells in ankylosing spondylitis. Overall study results and limits: Researchers report that disease-linked clones proved CD8+ and relatively rare in peripheral blood.

Molecular-barcoded quantitative 5'-RACE produced these TCR beta libraries. One entry per CDR3 protein results from TCRdb running MiXCR on the 5' RACE reads. The table shows 200,000 to 250,000 distinct CDR3 sequences, with about 11% occurring only once. Germline CDR1 is SGHRS and CDR2 is YFSETQ. The CDR3 spans 14 residues. There are many counts of this clonotype. Its antigen is not known. Sequence at one end of the junction differs from germline and may be a read error. The specimen sequenced was blood, either unsorted or a sorted T cell fraction (not recorded which). V and J are TRBV5-1 and TRBJ2-5; the D gene is possibly TRBD2 (6 bases). This TCR was recovered from a male donor with ankylosing spondylitis or in good health (not recorded which). CDR3 sequence (DNA): TGCGCCAGCAGGTTGGGACTTTCCCAAGAGACCCAGTACTTC. It codes for CASRLGLSQETQYF. The full variable domain, with the rest looked up from reference TRBV5-1 and TRBJ2-5, is KAGVTQTPRYLIKTRGQQVTLSCSPISGHRSVSWYQQTPGQGLQFLFEYFSETQRNKGNFPGRFSGRQFSNSRSEMNVSTLELGDSALYLCASRLGLSQETQYFGPGTRLLVL.